This record concerns one TCR beta chain sequence. Its target is unknown. Amplified regions were TCR beta CDR3 sequences from RNA transcripts. When the TCR CDR3 underwent first-round RT-PCR, the HTBI primer set was used. MiXCR, applied by TCRdb to the multiplex PCR reads, yields one record per CDR3 protein. Of more than 350,000 distinct CDR3 sequences listed, 12% to 15% are singletons. PBMCs stemmed from 10 ml fresh peripheral blood. There are 15 residues in the CDR3. Germline lookup yields CDR1 DFQATT and CDR2 SNEGSKA (reference sequence). V lost 5 bases to trimming and J lost 12 bases; unmatched junction nucleotides: 21. This sample was included in a study of T cells in Graves' hyperthyroidism and ophthalmopathy. General study results and limits: Among clonotypes expanded in thyroid above 0.001, most were also found in blood.

The sequencing sample was made of blood. The receptor's source is a woman aged 60-75 years with Graves' ophthalmopathy. The chain combines TRBV20-1 with TRBJ1-2; 7 positions agree with TRBD1. CDR3 coding DNA: TGCAGTGCTCGCCGACCGGGACAGCGCGCTTATGGGAACACCTTC. Translation: CSARRPGQRAYGNTF.